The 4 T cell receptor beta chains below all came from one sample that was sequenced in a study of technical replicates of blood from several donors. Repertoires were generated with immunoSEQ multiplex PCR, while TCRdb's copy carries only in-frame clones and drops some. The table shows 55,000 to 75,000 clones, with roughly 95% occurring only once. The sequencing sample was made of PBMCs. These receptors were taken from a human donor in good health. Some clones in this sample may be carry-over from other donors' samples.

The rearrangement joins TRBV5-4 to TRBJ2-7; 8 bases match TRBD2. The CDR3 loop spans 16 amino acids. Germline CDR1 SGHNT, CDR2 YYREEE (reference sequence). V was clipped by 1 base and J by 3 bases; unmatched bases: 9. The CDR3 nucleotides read TGTGCCAGCAGCTTGTACGGGGGGGGCAGGGTCTACGAGCAGTACTTC. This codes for CASSLYGGGRVYEQYF.

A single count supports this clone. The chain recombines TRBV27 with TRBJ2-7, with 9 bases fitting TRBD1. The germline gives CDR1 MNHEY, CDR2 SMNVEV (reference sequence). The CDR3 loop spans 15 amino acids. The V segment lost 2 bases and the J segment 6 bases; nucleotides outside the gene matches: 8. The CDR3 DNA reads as TGTGCCAGCAGTTTAGCGGACAGGGGCTTCGGCGAGCAGTACTTC. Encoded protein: CASSLADRGFGEQYF.

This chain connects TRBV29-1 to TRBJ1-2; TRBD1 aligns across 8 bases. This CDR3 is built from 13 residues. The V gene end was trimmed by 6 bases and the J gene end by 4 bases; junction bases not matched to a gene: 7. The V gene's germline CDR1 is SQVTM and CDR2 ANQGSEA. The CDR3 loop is CSVAGGAIYGYTF. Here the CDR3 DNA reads TGCAGCGTGGCAGGGGGCGCTATCTATGGCTACACCTTC.

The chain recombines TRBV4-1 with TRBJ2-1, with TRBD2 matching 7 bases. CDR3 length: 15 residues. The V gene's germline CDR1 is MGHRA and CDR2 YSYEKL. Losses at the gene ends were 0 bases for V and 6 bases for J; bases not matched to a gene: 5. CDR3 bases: TGCGCCAGCAGCCAAGATGGCGGGGGTCCCAATGAGCAGTTCTTC. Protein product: CASSQDGGGPNEQFF.